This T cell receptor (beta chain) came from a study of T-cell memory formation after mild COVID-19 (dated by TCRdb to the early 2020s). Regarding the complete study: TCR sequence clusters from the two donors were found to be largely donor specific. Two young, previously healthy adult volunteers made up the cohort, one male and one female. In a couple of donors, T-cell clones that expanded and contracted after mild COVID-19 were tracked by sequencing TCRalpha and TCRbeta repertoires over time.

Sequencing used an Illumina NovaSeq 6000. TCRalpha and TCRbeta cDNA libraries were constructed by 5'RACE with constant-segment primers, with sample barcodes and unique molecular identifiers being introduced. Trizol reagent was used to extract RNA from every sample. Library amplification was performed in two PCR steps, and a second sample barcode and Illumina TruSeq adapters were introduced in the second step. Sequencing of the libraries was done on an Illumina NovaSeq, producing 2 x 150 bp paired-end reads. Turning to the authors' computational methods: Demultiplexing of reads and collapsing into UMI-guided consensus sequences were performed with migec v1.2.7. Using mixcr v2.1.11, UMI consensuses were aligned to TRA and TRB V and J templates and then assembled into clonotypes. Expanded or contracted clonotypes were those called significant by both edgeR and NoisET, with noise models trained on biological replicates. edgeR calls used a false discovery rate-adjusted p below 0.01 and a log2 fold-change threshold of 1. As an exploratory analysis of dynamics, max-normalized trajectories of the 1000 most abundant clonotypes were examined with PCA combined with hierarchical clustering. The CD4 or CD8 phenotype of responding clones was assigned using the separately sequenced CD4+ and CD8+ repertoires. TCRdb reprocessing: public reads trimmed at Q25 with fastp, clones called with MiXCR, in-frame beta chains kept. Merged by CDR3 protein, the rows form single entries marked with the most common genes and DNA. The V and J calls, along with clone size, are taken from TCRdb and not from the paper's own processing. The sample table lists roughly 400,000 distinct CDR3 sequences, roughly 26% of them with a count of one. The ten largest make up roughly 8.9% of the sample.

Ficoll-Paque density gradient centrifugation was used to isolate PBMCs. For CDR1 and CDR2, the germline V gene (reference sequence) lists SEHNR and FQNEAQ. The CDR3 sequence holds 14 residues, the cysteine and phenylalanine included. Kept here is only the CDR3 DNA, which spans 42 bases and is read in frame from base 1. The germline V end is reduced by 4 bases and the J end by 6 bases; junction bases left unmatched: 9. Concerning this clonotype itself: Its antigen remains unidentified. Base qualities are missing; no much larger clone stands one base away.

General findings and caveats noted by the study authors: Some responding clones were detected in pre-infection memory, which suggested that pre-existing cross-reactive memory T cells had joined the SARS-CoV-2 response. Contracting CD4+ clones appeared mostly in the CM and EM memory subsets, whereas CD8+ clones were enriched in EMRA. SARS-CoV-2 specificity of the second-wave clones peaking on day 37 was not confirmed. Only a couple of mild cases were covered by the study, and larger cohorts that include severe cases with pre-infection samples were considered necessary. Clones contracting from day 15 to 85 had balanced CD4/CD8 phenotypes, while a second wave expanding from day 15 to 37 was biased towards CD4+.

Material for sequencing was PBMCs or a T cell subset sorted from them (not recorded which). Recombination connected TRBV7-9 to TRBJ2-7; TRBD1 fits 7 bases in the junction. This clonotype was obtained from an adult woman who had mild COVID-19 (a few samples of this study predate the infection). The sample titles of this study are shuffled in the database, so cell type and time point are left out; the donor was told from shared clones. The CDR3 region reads CASSSGTGDLEQYF. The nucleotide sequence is TGTGCCAGCAGCTCGGGCACAGGGGATCTCGAGCAGTACTTC.